This T cell receptor (beta chain) was found in a study of response to subunit inactivated influenza vaccine. MiXCR, applied by TCRdb to the RT-PCR reads, yields one record per CDR3 protein. The table includes around 200,000 distinct CDR3 sequences, 12% detected once. After removal of 6 bases from V and 0 bases from J, the junction contained 8 bases not matched to a gene. This CDR3 is built from 16 residues. Per germline, CDR1 MNHNS and CDR2 SASEGT. This same sample was also taken into another study, of T cells expressing NK-cell markers. That work contributes: Libraries used 5'RACE template switching adding universal primer site and UMIs. CD8+ T cells in more than five donors included dominant NKG2C+ clonotypes at roughly 1.0-7.5%. Among several donors, these clonotypes also ranked first in the CD3+CD56-NKG2C+ fraction.

The rearrangement links TRBV6-1 to TRBJ2-1; 7 nucleotides match TRBD2. The TCR was taken from a man aged 45-65 years who received an inactivated influenza vaccine. The source was CD8+ T cells sorted from PBMCs, collected 12 days after vaccination. The CDR3 region is CASRTRDYPSYNEQFF. CDR3 sequence (DNA): TGTGCCAGCAGGACCCGGGACTACCCCTCCTACAATGAGCAGTTCTTC.